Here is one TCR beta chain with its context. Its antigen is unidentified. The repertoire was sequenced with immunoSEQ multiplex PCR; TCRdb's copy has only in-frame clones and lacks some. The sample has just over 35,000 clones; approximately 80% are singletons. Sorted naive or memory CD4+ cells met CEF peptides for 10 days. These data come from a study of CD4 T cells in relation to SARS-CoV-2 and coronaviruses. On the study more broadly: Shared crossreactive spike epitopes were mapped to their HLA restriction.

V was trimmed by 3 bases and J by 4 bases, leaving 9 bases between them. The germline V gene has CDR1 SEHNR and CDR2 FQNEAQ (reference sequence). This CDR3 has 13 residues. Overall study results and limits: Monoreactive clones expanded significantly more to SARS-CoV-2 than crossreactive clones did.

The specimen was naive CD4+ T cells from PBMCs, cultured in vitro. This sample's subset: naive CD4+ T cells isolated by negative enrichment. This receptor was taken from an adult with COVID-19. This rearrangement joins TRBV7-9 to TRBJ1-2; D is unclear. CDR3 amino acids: CASSLVLLYGYTF. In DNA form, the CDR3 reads TGTGCCAGCAGCTTGGTACTCCTCTATGGCTACACCTTC.